The 8 T cell receptor beta chains listed next were all sequenced from one sample in a study of OX40 agonist ivuxolimab in advanced cancers. TCRdb keeps only in-frame clones here, not all; method: immunoSEQ multiplex PCR. The table records about 75,000 clones, 70% to 90% of them present only once. Specimen: CD4+ or CD8+ T cells sorted from blood, collected in a trial of the OX40 agonist ivuxolimab. These receptors were collected from an adult with an advanced solid tumor such as melanoma, head and neck, liver or kidney cancer.

The rearrangement uses TRBV23-1 and TRBJ2-1; 7 nucleotides match TRBD2. Being an ORF, TRBV23-1 has a function that is uncertain. This CDR3 contains 13 residues. The ends lost 2 bases at V and 6 bases at J; junction bases unmatched: 1. The chain's CDR3 is CASSQRTSNEQFF. In DNA form, the CDR3 reads TGCGCCAGCAGTCAAAGGACTAGCAATGAGCAGTTCTTC.

The chain links TRBV5-5 to TRBJ2-5; D remains unclear. V shed 4 bases and J shed 0 bases, with 10 bases lying between them. Germline CDR1 and CDR2: SGHKS and YYEKEE (reference sequence). The CDR3 totals 14 residues. The chain's CDR3 is CASSLGPDQETQYF. CDR3 in DNA: TGTGCCAGCAGCCTAGGGCCAGACCAAGAGACCCAGTACTTC.

This sequence joins TRBV10-3 and TRBJ2-1, with 8 bases matching TRBD2. Unmatched junction bases numbered 11, after V lost 2 bases and J lost 2 bases. The germline V gene has CDR1 ENHRY and CDR2 SYGVKD. The CDR3 consists of 18 residues. In nucleotides, the CDR3 is TGTGCCATCAGTGAGGAGCTAGCGGGTGTCCCCCCCTACAATGAGCAGTTCTTC. Translated, it gives CAISEELAGVPPYNEQFF.

The sample holds one count of this clone. This chain uses TRBV11-3 with TRBJ2-7; 8 bases line up with TRBD1. V was pared by 4 bases and J by 5 bases, with 4 bases of the junction left unmatched. Germline V CDR1 and CDR2: SGHNT, YENEEA. The CDR3 is 13 residues long. In nucleotides, the CDR3 is TGTGCCAGCAGCTCCGACAGGGGAAACGAGCAGTACTTC. Protein sequence: CASSSDRGNEQYF.

The V call is TRBV28, the J call TRBJ1-1, with D maybe TRBD1 (5 bases). Germline V CDR1 and CDR2: MDHEN, SYDVKM. The CDR3 runs 13 residues. V was trimmed by 5 bases and J by 6 bases, leaving 13 bases between them. This chain's CDR3 is CASSLRTTAEAFF. For the CDR3, the DNA is TGTGCCAGCAGTCTCCGGACAACCGCTGAAGCTTTCTTT.

The chain uses TRBV11-2 and TRBJ2-7; D tentatively fits TRBD1 or TRBD2 (6 bases each). This CDR3 is built from 18 residues. Trimming removed 0 bases from V and 4 bases from J, with 22 bases in between. Germline V gene sequence: CDR1 SGHAT, CDR2 FQNNGV. The CDR3 protein is CASSLEGGTLTTLYEQYF. DNA of the CDR3: TGTGCCAGCAGCTTAGAAGGGGGGACCCTAACGACCTTGTACGAGCAGTACTTC.

The CDR3 reads CASSGADLLFNYGYTF. The DNA for the CDR3 is TGTGCCAGCAGCGGGGCGGATCTTCTCTTCAACTATGGCTACACCTTC. The V call is TRBV6-7, the J call TRBJ1-2; D is possibly TRBD1 (5 bases). TRBV6-7 is given ORF status, its function remaining uncertain. The CDR3 has 16 amino acids. The V end lost 6 bases, the J end lost 2 bases, and 19 bases lay between the germline ends.

This chain links TRBV19 with TRBJ1-1; D not resolved. The CDR3 consists of 14 residues. Trimming removed 3 bases at V and 2 bases at J, with 10 bases between. Germline loops: CDR1 LNHDA, CDR2 SQIVND (reference sequence). CDR3 in DNA: TGTGCCAGTAGTATTGGGGTGGAAAACACTGAAGCTTTCTTT. Translation: CASSIGVENTEAFF.